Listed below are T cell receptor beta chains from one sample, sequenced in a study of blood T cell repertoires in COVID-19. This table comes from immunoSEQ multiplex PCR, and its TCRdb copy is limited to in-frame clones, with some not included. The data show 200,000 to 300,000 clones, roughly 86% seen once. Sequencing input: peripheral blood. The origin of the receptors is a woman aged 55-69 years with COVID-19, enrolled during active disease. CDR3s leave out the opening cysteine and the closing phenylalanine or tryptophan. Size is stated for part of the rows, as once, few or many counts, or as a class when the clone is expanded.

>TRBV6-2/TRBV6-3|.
ASSYSGSNNQPQH
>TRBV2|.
ASRATGLNEKLF
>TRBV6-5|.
ASRVSSYNSPLH
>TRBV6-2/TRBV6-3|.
ASSISTGYGETQY
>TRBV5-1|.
ASSLPGVGEQF
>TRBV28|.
ASSLSGGGFGEQY
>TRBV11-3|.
ASSLPKRTSWYEQY
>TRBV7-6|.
ASSLVSGVGSPLH
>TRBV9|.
ASSVGVGRAVREQF
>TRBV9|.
ASSATPGQTSGNTIY
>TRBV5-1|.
ASSLAGASTDTQY
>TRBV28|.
ASSLCTAVEECNPEAF
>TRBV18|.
ASSPRTGDPYEQY
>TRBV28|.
ASSLMGQGGGTNEKLF
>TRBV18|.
ASSPPGQGLTDTQY
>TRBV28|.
ASSRLARSSYNEQF
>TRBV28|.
ASSPILGVDQPQH
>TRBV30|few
AWSTRATGTRRTGELF
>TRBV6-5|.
ASSENGSYEQY
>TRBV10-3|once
AISDPRKGQRNTIY
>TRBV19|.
ASLGRGRGETQY
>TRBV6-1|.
ASSEAGGTGGTEAF
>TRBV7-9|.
ASSSAGIGEKLF